This paragraph reports one T cell receptor (beta chain). This entry belongs to a study of CD8 T cells in Susac syndrome. Random hexamers were used to reverse transcribe an amount of roughly 0.45 to 1 ug RNA. Each CDR3 protein is one row after TCRdb ran MiXCR on the immunoSEQ multiplex PCR reads. The table has 130,000 or so distinct CDR3 sequences, around 86% seen once. J gave up 1 base and V 5 bases, and 9 bases lay outside the gene matches. Germline V gene sequence: CDR1 MNHEY, CDR2 SMNVEV (reference sequence). This CDR3 region has 16 residues. Sequencing was performed on CD8+ T cells from PBMCs. The chain joins TRBV27 to TRBJ1-2; TRBD1 matches at 8 bases. The sequence was obtained from a human donor with multiple sclerosis. For the CDR3, the DNA is TGTGCCAGCAGTCTCGGACAGGGCGCGTTTAACTATGGCTACACCTTC. Its translation: CASSLGQGAFNYGYTF.